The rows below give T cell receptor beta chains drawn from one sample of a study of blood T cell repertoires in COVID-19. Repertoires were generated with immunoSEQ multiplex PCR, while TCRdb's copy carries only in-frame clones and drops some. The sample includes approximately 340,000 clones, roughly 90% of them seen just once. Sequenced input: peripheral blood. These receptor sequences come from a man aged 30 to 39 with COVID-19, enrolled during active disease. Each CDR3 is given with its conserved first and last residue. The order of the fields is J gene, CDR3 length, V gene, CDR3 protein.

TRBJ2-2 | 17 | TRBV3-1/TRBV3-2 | CASSPPRAGGDTGELFF
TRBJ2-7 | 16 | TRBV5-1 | CASSRDLAHGPGEQYF
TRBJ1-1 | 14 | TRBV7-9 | CASSRPGQGGEAFF
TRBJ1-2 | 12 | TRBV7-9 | CASTLGDYGYTF
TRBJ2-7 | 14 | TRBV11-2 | CASSLVMDSTEQYF
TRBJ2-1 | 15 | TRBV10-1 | CASPHGTGSYNEQFF
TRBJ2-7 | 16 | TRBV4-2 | CASSQDSTDRGLEQYF
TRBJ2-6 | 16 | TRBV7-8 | CASSLFRGLGANVLTF
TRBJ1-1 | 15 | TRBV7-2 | CASSFQGTLNTEAFF
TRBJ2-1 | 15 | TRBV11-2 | CASSLGTSLHNEQFF
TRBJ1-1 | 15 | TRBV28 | CASSSGQGANTEAFF
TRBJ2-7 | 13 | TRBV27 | CASSYERDYEQYF
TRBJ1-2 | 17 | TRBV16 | CASSQWWERGTNYGYTF
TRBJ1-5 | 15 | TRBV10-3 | CAIRGTGESNQPQHF
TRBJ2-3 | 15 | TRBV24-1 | CATSDRGSNTDTQYF
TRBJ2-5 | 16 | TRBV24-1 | CATSDSGGDQQETQYF
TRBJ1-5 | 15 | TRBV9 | CASSFSGKGDQPQHF
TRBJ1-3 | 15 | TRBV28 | CASSFWTEDGNTIYF
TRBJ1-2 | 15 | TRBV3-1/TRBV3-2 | CASSPLENRYYGYTF
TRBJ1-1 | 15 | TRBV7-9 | CASSFLAREVTEAFF
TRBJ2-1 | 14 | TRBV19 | CASSSIFSYNEQFF
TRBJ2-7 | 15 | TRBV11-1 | CASSWGGQRFNEQYF
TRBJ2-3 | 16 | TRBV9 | CASSVVRTASTDTQYF
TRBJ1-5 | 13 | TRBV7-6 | CASSFYSNQPQHF
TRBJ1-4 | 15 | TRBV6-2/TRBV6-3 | CASSLQGAANEKLFF
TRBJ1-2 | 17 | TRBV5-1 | CASSPSGQGVGSYGYTF
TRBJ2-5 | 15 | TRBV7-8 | CASSPLTGGPETQYF
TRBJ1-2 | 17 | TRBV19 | CASSIVGQLRPNYGYTF
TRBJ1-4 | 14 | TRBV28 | CASSLGAGIGKLFF
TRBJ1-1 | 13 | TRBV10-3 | CAISGQGNTEAFF
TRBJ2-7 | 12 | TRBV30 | CAWTAGAGEQYF
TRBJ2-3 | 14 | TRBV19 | CASSLNRGTDTQYF
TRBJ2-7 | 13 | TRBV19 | CASSIGQFYEQYF
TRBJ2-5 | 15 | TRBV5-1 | CASSLQKREEETQYF
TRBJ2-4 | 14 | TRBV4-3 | CASSQAGTSGSQYF
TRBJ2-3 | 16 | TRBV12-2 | CASRLDPRERTDTQYF
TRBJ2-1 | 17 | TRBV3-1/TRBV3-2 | CASSQDELAGAYNEQFF